The entry that follows covers one TCR beta chain sequence. Its antigen is undetermined. Specified time point: peripheral blood 6 weeks after treatment start. These data originate in a study of PD-L1 blockade in urothelial cancer. Study-wide context: About 85% of the 29 patients were men whose urothelial cancer was bladder-origin. It was at 3 weeks (second dose) and 6 weeks after treatment start that blood was analyzed. Study results and caveats: A below-median TCR clonality in blood before treatment predicted better survival.

Every PCR got spiked synthetic TCR analog templates. TCRdb's table, derived via immunoSEQ multiplex PCR, lists solely in-frame clones and lacks some. The table shows some 110,000 clones, with more than 85% occurring only once. Trimming removed 5 bases from V and 4 bases from J; junction bases left unmatched: 5. The CDR3 has 15 residues. Germline assignment: CDR1 ENHRY and CDR2 SYGVKD. This TCR was sampled from a man between 60 and 75 years old with urothelial cancer. V and J are TRBV10-3 and TRBJ2-5, with 12 bases lining up with TRBD2. The sample in question was PBMCs, obtained around atezolizumab (anti-PD-L1) treatment. The CDR3 DNA reads as TGTGCCATCAGTCCTAGCGGGGGGGCCAGAGAGACCCAGTACTTC. It encodes CAISPSGGARETQYF.